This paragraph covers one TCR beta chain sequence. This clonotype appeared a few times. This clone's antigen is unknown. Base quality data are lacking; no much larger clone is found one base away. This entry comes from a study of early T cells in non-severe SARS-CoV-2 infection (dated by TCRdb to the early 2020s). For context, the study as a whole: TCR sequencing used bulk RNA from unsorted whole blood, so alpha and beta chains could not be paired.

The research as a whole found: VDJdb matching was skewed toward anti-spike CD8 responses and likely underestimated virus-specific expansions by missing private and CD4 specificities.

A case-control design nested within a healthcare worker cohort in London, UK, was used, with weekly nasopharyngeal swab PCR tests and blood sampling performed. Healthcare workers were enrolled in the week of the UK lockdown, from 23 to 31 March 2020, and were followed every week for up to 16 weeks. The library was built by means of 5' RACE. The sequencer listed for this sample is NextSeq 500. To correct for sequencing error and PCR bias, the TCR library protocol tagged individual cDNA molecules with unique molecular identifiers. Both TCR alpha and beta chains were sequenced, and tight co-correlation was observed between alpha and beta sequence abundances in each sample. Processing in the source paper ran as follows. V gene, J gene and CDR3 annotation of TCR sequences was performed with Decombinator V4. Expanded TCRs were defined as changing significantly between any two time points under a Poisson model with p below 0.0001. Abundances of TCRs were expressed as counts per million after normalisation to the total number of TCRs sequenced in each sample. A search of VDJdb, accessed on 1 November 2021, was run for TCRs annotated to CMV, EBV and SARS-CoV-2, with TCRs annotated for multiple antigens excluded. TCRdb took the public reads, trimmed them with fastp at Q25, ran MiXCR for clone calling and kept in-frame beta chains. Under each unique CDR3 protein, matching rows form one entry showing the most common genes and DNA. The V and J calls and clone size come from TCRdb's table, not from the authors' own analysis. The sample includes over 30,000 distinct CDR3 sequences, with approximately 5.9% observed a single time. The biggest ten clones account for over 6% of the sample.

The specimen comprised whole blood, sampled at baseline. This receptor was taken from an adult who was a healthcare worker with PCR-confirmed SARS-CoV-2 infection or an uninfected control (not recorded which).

The CDR3 in this case is CATSETLGTDVSYYGYTF. The sequence in DNA is TGTGCCACCAGTGAAACCCTTGGGACAGACGTCTCTTACTATGGCTACACCTTC. The receptor chain draws on TRBV24-1 and TRBJ1-2, with 7 junctional bases fitting TRBD1. Ends trimmed: V by 4 bases, J by 3 bases; bases unmatched to a gene: 16. Reading the germline V gene gives CDR1 KGHDR and CDR2 SFDVKD. Including cysteine and phenylalanine, the CDR3 has 18 amino acids. Only CDR3 DNA remains: 54 bases, in frame from the first base.